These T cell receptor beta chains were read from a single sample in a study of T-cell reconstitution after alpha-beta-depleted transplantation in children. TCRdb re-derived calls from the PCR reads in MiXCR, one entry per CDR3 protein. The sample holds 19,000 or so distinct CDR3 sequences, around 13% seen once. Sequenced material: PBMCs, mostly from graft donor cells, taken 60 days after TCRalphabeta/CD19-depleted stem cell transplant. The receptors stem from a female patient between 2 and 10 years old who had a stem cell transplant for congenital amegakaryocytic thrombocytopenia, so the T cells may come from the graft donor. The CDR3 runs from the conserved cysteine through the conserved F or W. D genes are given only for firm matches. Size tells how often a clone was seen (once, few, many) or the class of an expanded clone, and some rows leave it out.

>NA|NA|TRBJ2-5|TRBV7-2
TGTGCCAGCAGCCGGGACCGCCTTCGGACCCAGTACTTC
CASSRDRLRTQYF
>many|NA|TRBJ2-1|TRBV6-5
TGTGCCAGTTGGGAAGGCAATGAGCAGTTCTTC
CASWEGNEQFF
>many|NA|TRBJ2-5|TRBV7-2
TGTGCCAGCGGCACTAGGACACGTTCGTTACAAGAGACCCAGTACTTC
CASGTRTRSLQETQYF
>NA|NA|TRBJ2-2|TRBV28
TGTGCCATGGGCCCGGGGCTGAACTGCGGGGAGCTGTTTTTT
CAMGPGLNCGELFF
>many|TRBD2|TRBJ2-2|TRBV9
TGTGCCAGCAGCGACCGGGACTATGGATACACCGGGGAGCTGTTTTTT
CASSDRDYGYTGELFF
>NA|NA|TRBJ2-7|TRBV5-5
TGTGCCAGCAGCCCCCCCTTGCGGGACTACGAGCAGTACTTC
CASSPPLRDYEQYF
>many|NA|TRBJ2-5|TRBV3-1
TGTGCCAGCAGCCAAGATCGGGCGTGGGGCGGGGAGACCCAGTACTTC
CASSQDRAWGGETQYF
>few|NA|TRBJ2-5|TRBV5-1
TGCGCCAGCAGCTTGGCCCCGACAATTCAAGAGACCCAGTACTTC
CASSLAPTIQETQYF
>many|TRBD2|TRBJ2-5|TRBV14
TGTGCCAGCAGCCAAGATCGGGGACTAGCGGGTTCTGAGACCCAGTACTTC
CASSQDRGLAGSETQYF
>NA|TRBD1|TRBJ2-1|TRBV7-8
TGTGCCAGCAGCTTAGCGGGACAGCCCAATGAGCAGTTCTTC
CASSLAGQPNEQFF
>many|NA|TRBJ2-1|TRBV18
TGTGCCAGCTCACCGTCTAGCTCGCGAGAGCAGTTCTTC
CASSPSSSREQFF
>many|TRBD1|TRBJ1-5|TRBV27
TGTGCCAGCAGTTTACAGGGACAGAACAATCAGCCCCAGCATTTT
CASSLQGQNNQPQHF
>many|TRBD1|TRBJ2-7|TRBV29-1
TGCAGCGTTGAAGAGTGGGACAGGGGAGGGCTGAGGGACGAGCAGTACTTC
CSVEEWDRGGLRDEQYF
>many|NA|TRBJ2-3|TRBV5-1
TGCGCCAGCAGCGACGGACGAATGAGTTCTAGCACAGATACGCAGTATTTT
CASSDGRMSSSTDTQYF
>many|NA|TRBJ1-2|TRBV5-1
TGCGCCAGCAGCTTGGCCCCGGGGAATGACTATGGCTACACCTTC
CASSLAPGNDYGYTF
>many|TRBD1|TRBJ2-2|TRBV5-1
TGCGCCAGCAGCGGGGGACAGGACACCGGGGAGCTGTTTTTT
CASSGGQDTGELFF
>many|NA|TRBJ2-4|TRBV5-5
TGTGCCAGCAGCTTATTGACACCAGCCAAAAACATTCAGTACTTC
CASSLLTPAKNIQYF
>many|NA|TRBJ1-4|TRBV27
TGTGCCAGCAGTTCGGTAGCAACTAATGAAAAACTGTTTTTT
CASSSVATNEKLFF
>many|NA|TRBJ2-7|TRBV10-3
TGTGCCATCAGTGAAGCCGGGATCGACTACGAGCAGTACTTC
CAISEAGIDYEQYF
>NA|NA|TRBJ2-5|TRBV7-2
TGTGCCAGCAGGCCAGACAGGTCACAAGAGACCCAGTACTTC
CASRPDRSQETQYF
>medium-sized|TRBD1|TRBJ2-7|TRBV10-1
TGCGCCAGCAGTGAGTCTGGGACAGGGGGCTTCGAGCAGTACTTC
CASSESGTGGFEQYF
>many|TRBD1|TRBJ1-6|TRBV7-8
TGTGCCAGCAGCTTAGGGGACAGGAGCTCCTATAATTCACCCCTCCACTTT
CASSLGDRSSYNSPLHF
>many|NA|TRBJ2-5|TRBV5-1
TGCGCCAGCAGCTTACAGGGTAGTGTGGAGACCCAGTACTTC
CASSLQGSVETQYF
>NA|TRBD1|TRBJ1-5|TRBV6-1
TGTGCCAGCAGTCCTAACAGGGGGCTCAATCAGCCCCAGCATTTT
CASSPNRGLNQPQHF
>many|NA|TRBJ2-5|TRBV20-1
TGCAGTGCTAGAGATCCGAGAAGACTAGAGACCCAGTACTTC
CSARDPRRLETQYF
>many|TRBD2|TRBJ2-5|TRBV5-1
TGCGCCAGCCGTATTACTAGCGGGAGAGTCGAGACCCAGTACTTC
CASRITSGRVETQYF
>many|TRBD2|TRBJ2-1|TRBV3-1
TGTGCCAGCAGCCCCCTGACTAGCGGTCTCAATGAGCAGTTCTTC
CASSPLTSGLNEQFF
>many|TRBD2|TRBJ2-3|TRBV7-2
TGTGCCAGCAGCCCGGGTAGCGGGTCAGCAGATACGCAGTATTTT
CASSPGSGSADTQYF
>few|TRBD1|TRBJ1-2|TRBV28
TGTGCCAGCAGTTTATTACAGGGGGTTGATGGCTACACCTTC
CASSLLQGVDGYTF
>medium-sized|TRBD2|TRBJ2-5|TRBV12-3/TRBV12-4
TGTGCCAGCAACGATCCCGGACTAGCGGGAGGAGAGACCCAGTACTTC
CASNDPGLAGGETQYF
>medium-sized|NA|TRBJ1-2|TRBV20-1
TGCAGTGCTAGAGATTTAAAGGCGAGCGACTATGGCTACACCTTC
CSARDLKASDYGYTF
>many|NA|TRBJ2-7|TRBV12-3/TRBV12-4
TGTGCCAGCAGGGGGGGTTTCTTGCCCCACGAGCAGTACTTC
CASRGGFLPHEQYF
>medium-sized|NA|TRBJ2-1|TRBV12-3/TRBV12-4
TGTGCCAGCAGTCCCATTCGGGAGTTGGGGAATGAGCAGTTCTTC
CASSPIRELGNEQFF
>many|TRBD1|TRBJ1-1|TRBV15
TGTGCCATCCAGGGGGCCAACACTGAAGCTTTCTTT
CAIQGANTEAFF
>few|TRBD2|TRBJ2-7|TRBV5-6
TGTGCCAGCAGCTTAACAGGAGCGGGAACCTACGAGCAGTACTTC
CASSLTGAGTYEQYF
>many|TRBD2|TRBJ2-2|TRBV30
TGTGCCTGGAGTGTACTAGCGGGAGGGCCCGGGGAGCTGTTTTTT
CAWSVLAGGPGELFF
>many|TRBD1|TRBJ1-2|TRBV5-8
TGTGCCAGCAGCTCAAGGACAGGCGGGAATTCTAACTATGGCTACACCTTC
CASSSRTGGNSNYGYTF
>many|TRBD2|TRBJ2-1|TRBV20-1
TGCAGTGCTAGAGAGGGGCGGGAGGCGCAGTTCTTC
CSAREGREAQFF
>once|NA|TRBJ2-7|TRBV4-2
TGTGCCAGCAGCCATGGACACCTCTCCTACGAGCAGTACTTC
CASSHGHLSYEQYF
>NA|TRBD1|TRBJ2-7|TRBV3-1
TGTGCCAGCTGCTACCCCCAGACAGGGGGAAAGATTCTGTCCTACGAGCAGTACTTC
CASCYPQTGGKILSYEQYF
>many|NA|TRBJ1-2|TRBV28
TGTGCCAGCAGTTTATACTATGGCTACACCTTC
CASSLYYGYTF
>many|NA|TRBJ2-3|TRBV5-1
TGCGCCAGCAGCTTCAGAGGAGCAGATACGCAGTATTTT
CASSFRGADTQYF
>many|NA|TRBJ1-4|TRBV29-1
TGCAGCGCAAGGGGGGAATCACATGAAAAACTGTTTTTT
CSARGESHEKLFF
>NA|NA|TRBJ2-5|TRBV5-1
TGCGCCAGCAGCTTGCCCCAGAAGTTAGAGACCCAGTACTTC
CASSLPQKLETQYF
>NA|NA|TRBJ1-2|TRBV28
TGTGCCAGCAAAAATAGTCAGGGACCCCGCTATGGCTACACCTTC
CASKNSQGPRYGYTF
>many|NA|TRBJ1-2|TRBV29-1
TGCAGCGTGACAGCTAACTATGGCTACACCTTC
CSVTANYGYTF
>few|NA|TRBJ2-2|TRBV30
TGTGCCTGGAGTACGAACACCGGGGAGCTGTTTTTT
CAWSTNTGELFF
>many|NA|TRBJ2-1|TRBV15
TGTGCCACCAGCAGCCTCGGGAGCTCCTACAATGAGCAGTTCTTC
CATSSLGSSYNEQFF
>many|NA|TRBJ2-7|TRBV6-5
TGTGCCAGCAAACTAGCAGTAAGACGACGCGAGCAGTACTTC
CASKLAVRRREQYF
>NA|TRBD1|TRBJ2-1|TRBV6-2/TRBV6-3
TGTGCCAGCAGTTCCCCCGGGACAGGGCTAAGTGAGCAGTTCTTC
CASSSPGTGLSEQFF
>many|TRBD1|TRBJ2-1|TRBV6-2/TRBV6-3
TGTGCCAGCAGTTACGGCCAGGCGCCCAGGGGGCGCAATGAGCAGTTCTTC
CASSYGQAPRGRNEQFF
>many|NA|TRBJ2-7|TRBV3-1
TGTGCCAGCAGCCAAGATATGGCCTCCTACGAGCAGTACTTC
CASSQDMASYEQYF
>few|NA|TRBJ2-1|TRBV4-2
TGTGCCAGCAGCCAAGATTCTCAGCGTACGGCGGGTGAGCAGTTCTTC
CASSQDSQRTAGEQFF
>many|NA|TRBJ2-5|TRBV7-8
TGTGCCAGCAGCCGGGGGGCTTTGGCCCAAGAGACCCAGTACTTC
CASSRGALAQETQYF
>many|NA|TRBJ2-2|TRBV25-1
TGTGCCAGCAGTGAGCCTAGCGCGAACACCGGGGAGCTGTTTTTT
CASSEPSANTGELFF
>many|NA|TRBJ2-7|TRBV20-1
TGCAGTGCCAAGAGCGGGGACAGCGATCACTACGAGCAGTACTTC
CSAKSGDSDHYEQYF
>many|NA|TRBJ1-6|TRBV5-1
TGCGCCAGCAGCTTTCATCGGGACTCATCACCCCTCCACTTT
CASSFHRDSSPLHF